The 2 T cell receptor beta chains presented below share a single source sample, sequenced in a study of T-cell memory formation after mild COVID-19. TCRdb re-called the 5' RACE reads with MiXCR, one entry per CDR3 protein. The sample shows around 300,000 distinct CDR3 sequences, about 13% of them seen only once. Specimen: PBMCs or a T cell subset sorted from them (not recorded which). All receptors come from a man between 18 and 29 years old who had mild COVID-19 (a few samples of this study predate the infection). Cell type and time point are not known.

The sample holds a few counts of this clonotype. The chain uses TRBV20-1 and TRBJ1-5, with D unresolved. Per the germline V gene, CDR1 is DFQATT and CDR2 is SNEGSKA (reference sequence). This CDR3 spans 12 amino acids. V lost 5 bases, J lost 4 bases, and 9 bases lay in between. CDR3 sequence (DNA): TGCAGTGCTCTTAGGGAGAATCAGCCCCAGCATTTT. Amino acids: CSALRENQPQHF.

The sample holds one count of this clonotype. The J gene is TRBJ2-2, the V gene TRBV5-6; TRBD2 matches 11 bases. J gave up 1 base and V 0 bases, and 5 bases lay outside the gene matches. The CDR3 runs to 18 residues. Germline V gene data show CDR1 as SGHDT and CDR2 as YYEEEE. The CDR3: CASSLGLAGLLNTGELFF. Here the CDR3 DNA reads TGTGCCAGCAGCTTGGGACTAGCGGGGCTCTTGAACACCGGGGAGCTGTTTTTT.